The rows below give T cell receptor beta chains drawn from one sample of a study of cytomegalovirus exposure and HLA in healthy donors. The method was immunoSEQ multiplex PCR; TCRdb's version includes in-frame clones alone and lacks a portion of them. The table shows about 130,000 clones, with about 71% occurring only once. Sequenced: PBMCs. The receptors stem from a woman in her 50s in good health and CMV-seronegative. Both conserved end residues are part of each CDR3. The D gene is left open where the match is weak. Clone size is stated in some rows and not others, as once, few, many or a class when expanded.

TRBJ2-7 | TRBV28 | TRBD2 | NA | CASSLLGLAGFLLGEQYF | TGTGCCAGCAGTTTACTGGGACTAGCGGGATTTTTGTTGGGCGAGCAGTACTTC
TRBJ2-7 | TRBV6-1 | TRBD2 | NA | CASGRGRALEQYF | TGTGCCAGCGGTCGCGGGAGGGCCCTCGAGCAGTACTTC
TRBJ2-5 | TRBV7-8 | NA | NA | CASSSTTRETQYF | TGTGCCAGCAGCTCAACTACTCGGGAGACCCAGTACTTC
TRBJ1-1 | TRBV5-4 | TRBD1 | NA | CATSGTGDTEAFF | TGTGCCACCTCCGGGACAGGGGACACTGAAGCTTTCTTT
TRBJ2-1 | TRBV2 | NA | NA | CASIDRGGGYNLQQFF | TGTGCCAGCATCGACCGGGGAGGCGGGTACAATTTGCAGCAGTTCTTC
TRBJ2-7 | TRBV7-8 | NA | NA | CASSLVVRIQYF | TGTGCCAGCAGCTTAGTAGTCCGAATTCAGTACTTC
TRBJ2-3 | TRBV7-3 | TRBD2 | NA | CASSLVAGEVADTQYF | TGTGCCAGCAGCCTTGTAGCGGGAGAGGTGGCAGATACGCAGTATTTT
TRBJ2-7 | TRBV30 | NA | NA | CAWSASYEQYF | TGTGCCTGGAGTGCAAGCTACGAGCAGTACTTC
TRBJ2-1 | TRBV5-1 | NA | NA | CASSLTSSYNEQFF | TGCGCCAGCAGCTTGACTAGCTCCTACAATGAGCAGTTCTTC
TRBJ1-5 | TRBV18 | NA | NA | CASSLASGGNNQPQHF | TGTGCCAGCTCCCTAGCCTCCGGGGGAAATAATCAGCCCCAGCATTTT
TRBJ2-7 | TRBV28 | NA | NA | CASAGLRGEQYF | TGTGCCAGCGCCGGACTGCGTGGCGAGCAGTACTTC
TRBJ2-4 | TRBV4-1 | TRBD2 | once | CASSQPGTSGRLNIQYF | TGCGCCAGCAGCCAGCCGGGGACTAGCGGGAGGTTAAACATTCAGTACTTC
TRBJ1-1 | TRBV9 | NA | NA | CASSEQGEAFF | TGTGCCAGCAGCGAACAGGGTGAAGCTTTCTTT
TRBJ2-7 | TRBV4-3 | NA | NA | CASSYGQTYEQYF | TGCGCCAGCAGCTACGGACAGACCTACGAGCAGTACTTC
TRBJ2-1 | TRBV6-5 | TRBD2 | NA | CASRLLAGGNEQFF | TGTGCCAGCAGACTACTAGCGGGAGGAAATGAGCAGTTCTTC
TRBJ2-7 | TRBV7-3 | NA | NA | CASSHVSGFYEQYF | TGTGCCAGCAGCCACGTGAGCGGTTTCTACGAGCAGTACTTC
TRBJ2-7 | TRBV4-1 | TRBD2 | NA | CASSQGSGSLYEQYF | TGCGCCAGCAGCCAAGGCAGCGGGAGTCTCTACGAGCAGTACTTC